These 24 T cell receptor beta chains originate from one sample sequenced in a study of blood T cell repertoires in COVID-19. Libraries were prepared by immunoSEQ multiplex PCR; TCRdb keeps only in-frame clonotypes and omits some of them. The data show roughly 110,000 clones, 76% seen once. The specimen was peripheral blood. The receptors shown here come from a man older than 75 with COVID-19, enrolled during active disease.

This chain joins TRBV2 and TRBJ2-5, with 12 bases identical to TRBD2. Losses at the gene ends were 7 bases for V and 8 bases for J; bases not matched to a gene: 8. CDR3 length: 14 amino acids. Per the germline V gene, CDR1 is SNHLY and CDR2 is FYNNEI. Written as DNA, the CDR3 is TGTGCCAGCATCGGACTAGCGGGGATCCCCACCCAGTACTTC. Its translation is CASIGLAGIPTQYF.

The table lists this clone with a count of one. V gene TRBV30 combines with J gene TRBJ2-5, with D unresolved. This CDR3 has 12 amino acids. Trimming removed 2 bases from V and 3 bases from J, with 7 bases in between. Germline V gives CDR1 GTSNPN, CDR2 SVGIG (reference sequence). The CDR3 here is CAWSWQKETQYF. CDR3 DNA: TGTGCCTGGAGTTGGCAGAAAGAGACCCAGTACTTC.

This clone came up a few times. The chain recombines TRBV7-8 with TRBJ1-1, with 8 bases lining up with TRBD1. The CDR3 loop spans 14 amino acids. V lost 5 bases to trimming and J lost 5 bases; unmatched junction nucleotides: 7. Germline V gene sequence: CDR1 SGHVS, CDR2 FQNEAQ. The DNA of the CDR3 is TGTGCCAGCAGCCGCAGGGGGCGAGCGACTGAAGCTTTCTTT. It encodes CASSRRGRATEAFF.

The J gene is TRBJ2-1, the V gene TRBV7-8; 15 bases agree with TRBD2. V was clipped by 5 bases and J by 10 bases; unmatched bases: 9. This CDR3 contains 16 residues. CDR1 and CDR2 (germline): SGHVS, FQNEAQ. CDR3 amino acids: CASSPRTSGRAGEQFF. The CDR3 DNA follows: TGTGCCAGCAGCCCCCGGACTAGCGGGAGGGCCGGAGAGCAGTTCTTC.

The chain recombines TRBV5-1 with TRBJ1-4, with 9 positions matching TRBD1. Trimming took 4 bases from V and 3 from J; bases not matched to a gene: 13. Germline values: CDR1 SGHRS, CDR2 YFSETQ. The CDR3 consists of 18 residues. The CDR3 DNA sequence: TGCGCCAGCAGCAAGGGACAGGGCACACGTATGGCTAATGAAAAACTGTTTTTT. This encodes CASSKGQGTRMANEKLFF. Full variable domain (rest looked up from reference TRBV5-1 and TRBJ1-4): KAGVTQTPRYLIKTRGQQVTLSCSPISGHRSVSWYQQTPGQGLQFLFEYFSETQRNKGNFPGRFSGRQFSNSRSEMNVSTLELGDSALYLCASSKGQGTRMANEKLFFGSGTQLSVL.

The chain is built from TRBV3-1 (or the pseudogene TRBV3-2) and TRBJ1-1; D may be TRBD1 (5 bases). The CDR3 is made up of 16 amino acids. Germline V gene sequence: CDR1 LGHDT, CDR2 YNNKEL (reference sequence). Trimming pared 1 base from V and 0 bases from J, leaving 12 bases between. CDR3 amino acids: CASSQATGQMNTEAFF. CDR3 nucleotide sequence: TGTGCCAGCAGCCAAGCAACAGGTCAAATGAACACTGAAGCTTTCTTT.

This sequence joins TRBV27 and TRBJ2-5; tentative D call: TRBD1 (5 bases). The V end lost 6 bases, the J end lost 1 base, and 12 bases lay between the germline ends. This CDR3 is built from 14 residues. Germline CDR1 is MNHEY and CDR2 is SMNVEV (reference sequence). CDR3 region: CASSADSFQETQYF. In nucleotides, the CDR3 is TGTGCCAGCAGCGCCGACAGTTTCCAAGAGACCCAGTACTTC.

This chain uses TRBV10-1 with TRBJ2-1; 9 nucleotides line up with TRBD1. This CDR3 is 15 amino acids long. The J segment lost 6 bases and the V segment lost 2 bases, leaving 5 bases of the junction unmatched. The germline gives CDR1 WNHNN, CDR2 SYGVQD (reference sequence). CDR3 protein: CASSERGTGFNEQFF. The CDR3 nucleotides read TGCGCCAGCAGTGAGCGTGGGACAGGGTTCAATGAGCAGTTCTTC.

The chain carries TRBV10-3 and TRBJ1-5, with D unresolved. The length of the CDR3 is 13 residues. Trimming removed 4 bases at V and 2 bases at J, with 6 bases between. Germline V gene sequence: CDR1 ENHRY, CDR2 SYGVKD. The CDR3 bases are TGTGCCATCAGTGGGCCAGGCAATCAGCCCCAGCATTTT. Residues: CAISGPGNQPQHF.

The CDR3 spells CASSQSPDNPDNEQFF. CDR3 DNA sequence: TGTGCCAGCAGCCAATCCCCGGACAACCCCGACAATGAGCAGTTCTTC. The V gene is TRBV4-2, the J gene TRBJ2-1, with D possibly matching TRBD1 (5 bases). The V gene lost 2 bases and the J gene lost 5 bases, with 16 bases spanning the gap. Germline CDR1 reads LGHNA; CDR2 reads YNFKEQ. The CDR3 has 16 residues.

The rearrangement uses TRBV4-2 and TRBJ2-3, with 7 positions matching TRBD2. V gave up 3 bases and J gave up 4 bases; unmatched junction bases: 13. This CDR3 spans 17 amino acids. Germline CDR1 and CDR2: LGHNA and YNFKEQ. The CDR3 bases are TGTGCCAGCAGCCAGGCACCTATAGCGGGTGGGCCAGATACGCAGTATTTT. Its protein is CASSQAPIAGGPDTQYF.

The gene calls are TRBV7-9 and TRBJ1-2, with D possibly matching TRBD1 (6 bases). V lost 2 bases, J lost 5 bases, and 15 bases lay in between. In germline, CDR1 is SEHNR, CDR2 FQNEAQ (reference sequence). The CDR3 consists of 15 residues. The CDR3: CASSLSFPGAYGYTF. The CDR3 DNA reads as TGTGCCAGCAGCTTATCATTCCCAGGGGCTTATGGCTACACCTTC.

For the CDR3, the DNA is TGTGCCAGCAGTTTATGGCAGGGTCGTACTGAAGCTTTCTTT. This encodes CASSLWQGRTEAFF. V usage is TRBV28 and J usage is TRBJ1-1; D may be TRBD1 (5 bases). V was trimmed by 0 bases and J by 5 bases, leaving 10 bases between them. The germline CDR1 and CDR2 sequences are MDHEN and SYDVKM. The CDR3 has 14 residues.

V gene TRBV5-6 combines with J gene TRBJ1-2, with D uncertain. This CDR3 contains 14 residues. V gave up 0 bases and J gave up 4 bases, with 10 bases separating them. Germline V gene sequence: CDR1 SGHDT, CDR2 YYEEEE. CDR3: CASSLEQSLYGYTF. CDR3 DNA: TGTGCCAGCAGCTTGGAACAGTCTCTCTATGGCTACACCTTC.

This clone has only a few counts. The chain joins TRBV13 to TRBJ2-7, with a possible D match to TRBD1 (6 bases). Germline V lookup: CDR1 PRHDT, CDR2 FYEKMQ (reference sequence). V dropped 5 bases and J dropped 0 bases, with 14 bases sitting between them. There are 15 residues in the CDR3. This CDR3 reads CASSTRQDSSYEQYF. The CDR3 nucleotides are TGTGCCAGCAGCACGAGACAGGATTCCTCCTACGAGCAGTACTTC.

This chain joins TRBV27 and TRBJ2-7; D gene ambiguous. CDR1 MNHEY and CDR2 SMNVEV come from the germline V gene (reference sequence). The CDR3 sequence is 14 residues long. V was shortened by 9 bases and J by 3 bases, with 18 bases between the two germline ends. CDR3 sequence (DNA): TGTGCCAGGGTAAGCGTTCTAAGAAACTACGAGCAGTACTTC. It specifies CARVSVLRNYEQYF.

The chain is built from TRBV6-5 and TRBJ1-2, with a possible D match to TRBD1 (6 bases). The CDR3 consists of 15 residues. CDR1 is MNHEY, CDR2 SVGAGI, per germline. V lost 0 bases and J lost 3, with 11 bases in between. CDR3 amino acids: CASSYSAAGDYGYTF. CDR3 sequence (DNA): TGTGCCAGCAGTTACTCCGCAGCAGGGGACTATGGCTACACCTTC.

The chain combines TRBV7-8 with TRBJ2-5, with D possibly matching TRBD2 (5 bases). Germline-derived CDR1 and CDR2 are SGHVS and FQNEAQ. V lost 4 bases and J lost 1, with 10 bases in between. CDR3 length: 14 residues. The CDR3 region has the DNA TGTGCCAGCAGCTCTCTAGCTCTCCAAGAGACCCAGTACTTC. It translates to CASSSLALQETQYF.

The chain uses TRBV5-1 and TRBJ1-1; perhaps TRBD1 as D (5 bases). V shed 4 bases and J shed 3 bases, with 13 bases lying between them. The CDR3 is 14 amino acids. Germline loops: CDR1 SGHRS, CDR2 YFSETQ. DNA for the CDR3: TGCGCCAGCAGCGACACACCAGGGTACACTGAAGCTTTCTTT. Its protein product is CASSDTPGYTEAFF.

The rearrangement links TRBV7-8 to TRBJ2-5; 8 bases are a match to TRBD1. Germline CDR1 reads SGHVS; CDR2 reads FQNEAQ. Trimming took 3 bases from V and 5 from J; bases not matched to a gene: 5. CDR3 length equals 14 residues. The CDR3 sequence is CASSFSGGGETQYF. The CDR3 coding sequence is TGTGCCAGCAGCTTCTCAGGGGGCGGGGAGACCCAGTACTTC.

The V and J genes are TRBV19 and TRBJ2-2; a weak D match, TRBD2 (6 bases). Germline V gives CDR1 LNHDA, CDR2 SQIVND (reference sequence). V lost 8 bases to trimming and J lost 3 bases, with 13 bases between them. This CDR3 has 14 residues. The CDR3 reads CASFLGGDTGELFF. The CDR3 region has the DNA TGTGCCAGTTTCCTGGGGGGAGACACCGGGGAGCTGTTTTTT.

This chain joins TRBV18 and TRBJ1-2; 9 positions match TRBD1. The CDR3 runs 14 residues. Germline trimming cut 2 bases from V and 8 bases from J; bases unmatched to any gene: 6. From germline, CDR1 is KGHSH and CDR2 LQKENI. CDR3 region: CASSPTDRGGGYTF. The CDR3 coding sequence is TGTGCCAGCTCACCAACGGACAGGGGAGGGGGCTACACCTTC.

The chain's CDR3 is CASSVEDRGYTGELFF. DNA for the CDR3: TGTGCCAGCAGCGTGGAGGACAGGGGTTACACCGGGGAGCTGTTTTTT. This chain uses TRBV9 with TRBJ2-2, with 9 positions matching TRBD1. The germline CDR1 and CDR2 sequences are SGDLS and YYNGEE. The V gene end was trimmed by 2 bases and the J gene end by 3 bases; junction bases not matched to a gene: 5. CDR3 length equals 16 residues.

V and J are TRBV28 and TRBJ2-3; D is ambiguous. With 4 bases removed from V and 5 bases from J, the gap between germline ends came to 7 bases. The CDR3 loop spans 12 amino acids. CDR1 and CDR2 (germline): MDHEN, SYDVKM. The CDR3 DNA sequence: TGTGCCAGCAGTTCCACGGGAGATACGCAGTATTTT. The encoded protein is CASSSTGDTQYF.